This paragraph reports one T cell receptor (beta chain). The data belong to a study of cytomegalovirus exposure and HLA in healthy donors. The germline gives CDR1 LGHNA, CDR2 YSLEER. The CDR3 is made up of 15 amino acids. J was trimmed by 8 bases and V by 3 bases; bases with no gene match: 7. Primers included in the PCR were 60 Vbeta and 13 Jbeta primers. Profiled with immunoSEQ multiplex PCR; TCRdb holds only in-frame clones, not every one. The profile shows about 160,000 clones, roughly four fifths of them singletons. The chain recombines TRBV4-3 with TRBJ2-2, with TRBD2 matching over 9 bases. This TCR came from a woman aged 45-60 years in good health and CMV-seronegative. The sequencing input was PBMCs. The CDR3 is CASSHRIAGDGELFF. CDR3 sequence (DNA): TGCGCCAGCAGCCACCGGATAGCGGGAGATGGGGAGCTGTTTTTT.